The 32 T cell receptor beta chains listed next were all sequenced from one sample in a study of neurological immune-mediated disorders. TCRdb analysed the 5' RACE reads with MiXCR anew, one entry per CDR3 protein. The table lists around 15,000 distinct CDR3 sequences, 9% of them singletons. The sample comprised CD8+ T cells from blood. The receptors shown here come from a man aged 50-60 years in good health.

This clonotype is medium-sized in the sample. The chain employs TRBV11-2 and TRBJ2-1; D might be TRBD1 or TRBD2, each matching 5 bases. V was shortened by 7 bases and J by 5 bases, with 12 bases between the two germline ends. Germline V gene lookup returns CDR1 SGHAT and CDR2 FQNNGV. The CDR3 has 13 residues. The CDR3 DNA reads TGTGCCAGCACCCTCGGGGCCCACAATGAGCAGTTCTTC. Residues: CASTLGAHNEQFF.

This clonotype was counted many times. V gene TRBV2 combines with J gene TRBJ2-3; tentative D call: TRBD2 (6 bases). The germline V and J ends were trimmed by 6 bases and 3 bases, with 13 bases remaining between them. The germline CDR1 and CDR2 sequences are SNHLY and FYNNEI. This CDR3 region has 14 residues. CDR3 in amino acids: CASSALGGTDTQYF. DNA for the CDR3: TGTGCCAGCAGCGCCCTGGGGGGAACAGATACGCAGTATTTT.

Relative to its sample, this clonotype is medium-sized. In DNA form, the CDR3 reads TGTGCCAGCAGTGACTCGACCGTGAGCGAGGGGAATGAGCAGTTCTTC. This codes for CASSDSTVSEGNEQFF. This rearrangement joins TRBV6-4 to TRBJ2-1; D tentatively reads TRBD1 or TRBD2 (5 bases each). Germline values: CDR1 MRHNA, CDR2 SNTAGT. This CDR3 is 16 amino acids long. V lost 0 bases and J 7 bases, leaving 16 bases between the germline ends.

This clonotype has only a few counts. The gene calls are TRBV19 and TRBJ1-4; TRBD1 matches at 9 bases. Losses at the gene ends were 6 bases for V and 5 bases for J; bases not matched to a gene: 4. The germline V gene has CDR1 LNHDA and CDR2 SQIVND (reference sequence). CDR3 length: 14 residues. The CDR3 loop is CASRTGTGNEKLFF. The CDR3, as DNA: TGTGCCAGTAGAACCGGGACAGGGAATGAAAAACTGTTTTTT.

This clonotype has a count of ten or more. This chain's CDR3 is CASSRTGGGGYTF. CDR3 sequence (DNA): TGTGCCAGCAGTCGGACAGGGGGTGGGGGCTACACCTTC. The chain has TRBV28 and TRBJ1-2; 10 bases are shared with TRBD1. CDR1 and CDR2 (germline): MDHEN, SYDVKM. The CDR3 runs 13 residues. V dropped 5 bases and J dropped 8; count of bases not matched to a gene: 5.

This clonotype was seen repeatedly, ten times or more. The CDR3 DNA follows: TGTGCCAGCAGTTTCGGACAGAAAGAGACCCAGTACTTC. It codes for CASSFGQKETQYF. This sequence joins TRBV12-3 or TRBV12-4 and TRBJ2-5; TRBD1 might be the D (6 bases). The CDR3 contains 13 residues. V was shortened by 3 bases and J by 3 bases, with 8 bases between the two germline ends.

This clonotype has ten or more counts. The chain is built from TRBV12-3 or TRBV12-4 and TRBJ1-2; D is uncertain. This CDR3 has 15 amino acids. Between the trimmed V and J ends, which lost 6 bases and 0 bases, there was a span of 14 bases. This CDR3 reads CASSNDGLTNYGYTF. CDR3 nucleotides: TGTGCCAGCAGCAATGACGGACTAACTAACTATGGCTACACCTTC.

This clonotype has a count of ten or more. This chain joins TRBV6-5 and TRBJ2-1; the match to TRBD2 covers 10 bases. The CDR3 covers 13 residues. Looked up from germline, CDR1 is MNHEY and CDR2 is SVGAGI. With 4 bases clipped from V and 7 bases from J, the junction kept 1 base outside the gene matches. CDR3 nucleotide sequence: TGTGCCAGCAGTTTAGCGGGAGGAAATGAGCAGTTCTTC. Translation gives CASSLAGGNEQFF.

This clonotype was seen repeatedly, ten times or more. The chain links TRBV28 to TRBJ2-7, with D possibly matching TRBD2 (6 bases). Between the trimmed V and J ends, which lost 3 bases and 2 bases, there was a span of 17 bases. The CDR3 spans 16 residues. CDR1 MDHEN and CDR2 SYDVKM come from the germline V gene. DNA for the CDR3: TGTGCCAGCAGTTTCGGTATTGGGCGGGACCCCTACGAGCAGTACTTC. Translating it yields CASSFGIGRDPYEQYF. The full variable domain, rest sourced from reference TRBV28 and TRBJ2-7, is DVKVTQSSRYLVKRTGEKVFLECVQDMDHENMFWYRQDPGLGLRLIYFSYDVKMKEKGDIPEGYSVSREKKERFSLILESASTNQTSMYLCASSFGIGRDPYEQYFGPGTRLTVT.

This clonotype was detected ten times or more. V gene TRBV11-2 combines with J gene TRBJ2-7; tentative D call: TRBD2 (6 bases). V was clipped by 5 bases and J by 2 bases, with 13 bases between them. CDR1 is SGHAT, CDR2 FQNNGV, per germline. CDR3 length equals 14 residues. The CDR3 here is CASSDELAPYEQYF. In DNA form, the CDR3 reads TGTGCCAGCAGCGACGAACTAGCACCCTACGAGCAGTACTTC.

The sample holds many counts of this clonotype. The V call is TRBV20-1, the J call TRBJ2-7; 8 bases map to TRBD1. Germline loops: CDR1 DFQATT, CDR2 SNEGSKA (reference sequence). The length of the CDR3 is 12 residues. V trimming: 3 bases; J trimming: 4 bases; junction bases outside the gene matches: 2. CDR3 protein: CSARDREYEQYF. DNA of the CDR3: TGCAGTGCTAGGGACAGGGAATACGAGCAGTACTTC.

This clonotype was counted ten times or more. The chain uses TRBV29-1 and TRBJ2-1; unclear D gene. CDR1 and CDR2 from the germline V gene are SQVTM and ANQGSEA. This CDR3 has 13 residues. V was trimmed by 6 bases and J by 8 bases, leaving 17 bases between them. The CDR3 is CSVRGPMGDEQFF. The CDR3 nucleotides are TGCAGCGTGCGAGGCCCCATGGGCGATGAGCAGTTCTTC.

DNA for the CDR3: TGTGCCATCGGCACTAGCGGGAACACCGGGGAGCTGTTTTTT. Protein: CAIGTSGNTGELFF. The chain combines TRBV10-3 with TRBJ2-2; 8 bases match TRBD2. The length of the CDR3 is 14 residues. V lost 8 bases, J lost 1 base, and 3 bases stayed unmatched. Germline lookup yields CDR1 ENHRY and CDR2 SYGVKD.

This clonotype was picked up many times. The rearrangement joins TRBV28 to TRBJ2-3; TRBD2 matches 7 bases. The J segment lost 4 bases and the V segment lost 3 bases, leaving 4 bases of the junction unmatched. Germline CDR1 and CDR2: MDHEN and SYDVKM. The CDR3 is 14 amino acids. CDR3 sequence (DNA): TGTGCCAGCAGTTTGCGGGGGTGGGCAGATACGCAGTATTTT. Translating gives CASSLRGWADTQYF.

This clonotype has a count of ten or more. The chain has TRBV6-5 and TRBJ2-1; tentatively, D is TRBD2 (6 bases). The germline V and J ends were trimmed by 9 bases and 0 bases, with 18 bases remaining between them. Germline loops: CDR1 MNHEY, CDR2 SVGAGI. This CDR3 region has 16 residues. The CDR3 protein is CARSNSGQNSYNEQFF. CDR3 in DNA: TGTGCCAGGAGTAATAGCGGTCAAAACTCCTACAATGAGCAGTTCTTC.

This clonotype has at least ten counts. The rearrangement links TRBV4-1 to TRBJ1-2; D is uncertain. The germline V and J ends were trimmed by 2 bases and 2 bases, with 15 bases remaining between them. Looked up from germline, CDR1 is MGHRA and CDR2 is YSYEKL. This CDR3 has 16 residues. The CDR3 DNA is TGCGCCAGCAGCCAATCGTCAGGAGGGCCCAACTATGGCTACACCTTC. Translating gives CASSQSSGGPNYGYTF.

This clonotype was recorded many times. The chain has TRBV7-8 and TRBJ2-1, with 10 nucleotides matching TRBD2. The V segment lost 2 bases and the J segment 6 bases; nucleotides outside the gene matches: 16. Germline lookup yields CDR1 SGHVS and CDR2 FQNEAQ. The CDR3 is 19 residues long. The CDR3 bases are TGTGCCAGCAGCTTATTGGCTAGCGGGAGCGAGGTTATCCTCAATGAGCAGTTCTTC. The encoded protein is CASSLLASGSEVILNEQFF.

The table lists this clonotype with many counts. The chain has TRBV20-1 and TRBJ2-3, with 10 nucleotides matching TRBD2. Trimming took 3 bases from V and 0 from J; bases not matched to a gene: 3. CDR1 and CDR2 (germline): DFQATT, SNEGSKA (reference sequence). The CDR3 runs to 15 residues. The CDR3 protein is CSASSLAGSTDTQYF. The CDR3 DNA reads as TGCAGTGCTAGCTCACTAGCGGGAAGCACAGATACGCAGTATTTT.

The rearrangement links TRBV10-3 to TRBJ2-6; the D is unclear. Germline CDR1 reads ENHRY; CDR2 reads SYGVKD. V lost 6 bases and J 6 bases, leaving 9 bases between the germline ends. This CDR3 comprises 13 residues. The CDR3 sequence: CAIRDGAANVLTF. CDR3 nucleotide sequence: TGTGCCATCAGGGACGGAGCGGCCAACGTCCTGACTTTC.

In this sample, this clonotype turned up many times. CDR3 sequence reads: CASSLTGGGTQYF. Here the CDR3 DNA reads TGTGCCAGCAGCTTGACAGGGGGGGGGACCCAGTACTTC. The genes are TRBV5-6 and TRBJ2-5; TRBD1 is a possible D gene (8 bases). Trimming removed 1 base from V and 7 bases from J, with 11 bases in between. Per germline, CDR1 SGHDT and CDR2 YYEEEE. The CDR3 sequence is 13 residues long.

This clonotype was seen at least ten times. This chain uses TRBV20-1 with TRBJ1-1, with TRBD1 matching over 8 bases. The CDR3 is made up of 14 amino acids. CDR1 and CDR2 (germline): DFQATT, SNEGSKA (reference sequence). The J segment lost 4 bases and the V segment lost 0 bases, leaving 4 bases of the junction unmatched. The CDR3 loop reads CSARDYRGVTEAFF. CDR3 in DNA: TGCAGTGCTAGAGATTACAGGGGGGTCACTGAAGCTTTCTTT.

At least ten counts were recorded for this clonotype. V is TRBV4-1 and J is TRBJ2-7; D ambiguous. Germline loops: CDR1 MGHRA, CDR2 YSYEKL. The CDR3 sequence is 14 residues long. V was cut by 0 bases and J by 2 bases, with 8 bases left in between. The CDR3 region has the DNA TGCGCCAGCAGCCAAGAAGACCGACCCTACGAGCAGTACTTC. This translates into CASSQEDRPYEQYF.

The chain recombines TRBV2 with TRBJ2-5; TRBD1 is a possible D gene (6 bases). Gene TRBJ2-1 matches the end of the DNA better, so the J call may be wrong. Germline CDR1 SNHLY, CDR2 FYNNEI. The CDR3 contains 13 residues. The CDR3 DNA reads TGTGCCAGCCTGGGGACACCCCGAAATGAGCAGTTCTTC. This codes for CASLGTPRNEQFF.

This clonotype was counted at least ten times. The genes are TRBV10-3 and TRBJ2-7; TRBD2 is a possible D gene (6 bases). Trimming left V 5 bases short and J 4 bases short, with 18 bases between. The germline gives CDR1 ENHRY, CDR2 SYGVKD. The CDR3 has 15 amino acids. The CDR3 nucleotides are TGTGCCATCAGTCCCGGGGCGGAGGGTGGGTACGAGCAGTACTTC. Translation gives CAISPGAEGGYEQYF.

In this sample, this clonotype turned up many times. The J gene is TRBJ2-3, the V gene TRBV4-1; TRBD2 matches 7 bases. CDR1 is MGHRA and CDR2 is YSYEKL in the germline V gene. The junction had 11 bases not matched to a gene; V was cut back by 2 bases and J by 6 bases. This CDR3 comprises 16 residues. In DNA, the CDR3 is TGCGCCAGCAGCCAAAGATCAGCGGGACTAATGGATACGCAGTATTTT. This codes for CASSQRSAGLMDTQYF.

This clonotype was counted at least ten times. This chain joins TRBV27 and TRBJ1-6, with D unresolved. CDR1 and CDR2 from the germline V gene are MNHEY and SMNVEV (reference sequence). V lost 3 bases to trimming and J lost 15 bases, with 15 bases between them. This CDR3 is built from 13 residues. CDR3 in DNA: TGTGCCAGCAGTTTGGGGTCAGGCCAGGACCTCCACTTT. Its translation: CASSLGSGQDLHF.

This clonotype appeared many times. CDR3 coding DNA: TGCAGTGCTAGTTCTAGTAATGAGCAGTTCTTC. Its translation: CSASSSNEQFF. V and J are TRBV20-1 and TRBJ2-1; D is ambiguous. The V end was cut by 3 bases, the J end by 7 bases, with 7 bases between. Germline V gene sequence: CDR1 DFQATT, CDR2 SNEGSKA (reference sequence). The CDR3 sequence is 11 residues long.

This clonotype has ten or more counts. The chain combines TRBV19 with TRBJ2-5, with a possible D match to TRBD1 (6 bases). With 9 bases removed from V and 0 bases from J, the gap between germline ends came to 14 bases. Germline V lookup: CDR1 LNHDA, CDR2 SQIVND (reference sequence). The CDR3 contains 14 residues. The CDR3 spells CARRSGTYQETQYF. The CDR3 DNA is TGTGCCAGGCGTTCCGGGACATACCAAGAGACCCAGTACTTC.

This clonotype was picked up many times. Written as DNA, the CDR3 is TGTGCCAGCAGTTTAGGTCGCGACAGCCCATACTATGGCTACACCTTC. Translation gives CASSLGRDSPYYGYTF. V gene TRBV12-3 or TRBV12-4 combines with J gene TRBJ1-2; TRBD1 is a possible D gene (5 bases). The length of the CDR3 is 16 residues. Trimming shortened V by 1 base and J by 3 bases, and 15 bases separated the two germline ends.

This clonotype was seen repeatedly, ten times or more. The V gene is TRBV4-1, the J gene TRBJ2-7; D possibly corresponds to TRBD1 (5 bases). CDR1 and CDR2 (germline): MGHRA, YSYEKL. The CDR3 is 14 amino acids. Trimming pared 2 bases from V and 2 bases from J, leaving 10 bases between. CDR3 amino acids: CASSQQGGTYEQYF. CDR3 sequence (DNA): TGCGCCAGCAGCCAACAGGGTGGAACCTACGAGCAGTACTTC.

This clonotype was seen at least ten times. The V call is TRBV29-1, the J call TRBJ2-3, with a weak D call TRBD2 (5 bases). Germline V CDR1 and CDR2: SQVTM, ANQGSEA. This CDR3 spans 15 amino acids. The ends were cut back, 3 bases at V and 2 bases at J, with 15 bases in the middle. The CDR3 protein is CSVDGGTTFTDTQYF. CDR3 DNA sequence: TGCAGCGTTGATGGAGGTACCACATTCACAGATACGCAGTATTTT.

This clonotype was found many times. The V and J genes are TRBV19 and TRBJ2-7, with TRBD1 matching 10 bases. The CDR3 sequence is 14 residues long. V was pared by 8 bases and J by 2 bases, with 6 bases of the junction left unmatched. CDR1 is LNHDA and CDR2 is SQIVND in the germline V gene (reference sequence). The CDR3 is CASSAGQGPYEQYF. Here the CDR3 DNA reads TGTGCCAGTTCAGCGGGACAGGGGCCCTACGAGCAGTACTTC.